This passage covers 19 T cell receptor beta chains from one sample sequenced in a study of cytotoxic CD8 clonotypes in ibrutinib-treated CLL. TCRdb keeps only in-frame clones here, not all; method: immunoSEQ multiplex PCR. Of just over 200,000 clones listed, more than 75% are singletons. The input for sequencing was PBMCs, taken after 12 months of ibrutinib treatment. Receptors originate from a human donor with chronic lymphocytic leukemia.

This chain's CDR3 is CASTIRDRAGNTIYF. Written as DNA, the CDR3 is TGTGCCAGCACGATCCGGGACAGGGCTGGAAACACCATATATTTT. The gene calls are TRBV2 and TRBJ1-3; 9 bases are shared with TRBD1. V shed 7 bases and J 2 bases; nucleotides not matched to a gene: 6. The germline V gene encodes CDR1 SNHLY and CDR2 FYNNEI. The CDR3 runs 15 residues.

The J gene is TRBJ1-1, the V gene TRBV27; tentative D call: TRBD1 (5 bases). CDR3 length equals 15 residues. From germline, CDR1 is MNHEY and CDR2 SMNVEV (reference sequence). The V and J ends lost 3 bases and 8 bases respectively, with 19 bases between them. DNA of the CDR3: TGTGCCAGCAGTTTCTCCGGGACTTCGACCGGAGAAGCTTTCTTT. It encodes CASSFSGTSTGEAFF.

The V and J genes are TRBV30 and TRBJ2-5; TRBD2 matches at 9 bases. CDR3 length equals 14 residues. Trimming removed 1 base from V and 4 bases from J; junction bases left unmatched: 4. The V gene's germline CDR1 is GTSNPN and CDR2 SVGIG (reference sequence). This chain's CDR3 is CAWSAGGLAETQYF. CDR3 coding DNA: TGTGCCTGGAGTGCCGGGGGACTAGCAGAGACCCAGTACTTC.

The chain uses TRBV2 and TRBJ2-5; 8 nucleotides match TRBD1. The germline V gene encodes CDR1 SNHLY and CDR2 FYNNEI. Trimming cost V 6 bases and J 5 bases; bases outside gene matches: 11. The CDR3 sequence is 15 residues long. The CDR3 sequence: CASRPYEAGGETQYF. The CDR3 DNA reads as TGTGCCAGCAGACCCTATGAGGCAGGGGGCGAGACCCAGTACTTC.

The J gene is TRBJ2-7, the V gene TRBV10-3; TRBD2 agrees at 7 bases. V trimming: 0 bases; J trimming: 3 bases; junction bases outside the gene matches: 5. The CDR3 is 15 residues long. In germline, CDR1 is ENHRY, CDR2 SYGVKD. The CDR3 DNA follows: TGTGCCATCAGTGAGTCGCTACTAGCGCGCTACGAGCAGTACTTC. Residues: CAISESLLARYEQYF.

The chain combines TRBV6-6 with TRBJ1-2; D gene ambiguous. Trimming stripped 4 bases from V and 4 bases from J, with 10 bases between. Germline V gives CDR1 MNHNY, CDR2 SVGAGI (reference sequence). The CDR3 is 13 amino acids. The CDR3 DNA reads as TGTGCCAGCAGTTGGGCGGGCTCCTATGGCTACACCTTC. Translation: CASSWAGSYGYTF.

The chain carries TRBV21-1 and TRBJ2-3; the D call of TRBD2 is as the table states it, not checked on the DNA. TRBV21-1 is a recognized pseudogene. This CDR3 comprises 15 residues. The CDR3 reads CASSKVEGPTDTQYF. The CDR3 nucleotides are TGTGCCAGCAGCAAAGTGGAGGGACCCACAGATACGCAGTATTTT.

The chain employs TRBV19 and TRBJ2-4; D call uncertain. The CDR3 loop spans 14 amino acids. V was shortened by 1 base and J by 2 bases, with 6 bases between the two germline ends. CDR1 is LNHDA and CDR2 is SQIVND in the germline V gene (reference sequence). The DNA for the CDR3 is TGTGCCAGTAGTATAGTGGGGTCCAAAAACATTCAGTACTTC. It is translated as CASSIVGSKNIQYF.

The gene calls are TRBV4-1 and TRBJ1-1, with no clear D. This CDR3 is 16 amino acids long. Germline-derived CDR1 and CDR2 are MGHRA and YSYEKL. The V and J ends lost 8 bases and 0 bases respectively, with 19 bases between them. CDR3 protein: CASHPRAWSMNTEAFF. CDR3 bases: TGCGCCAGCCACCCCCGAGCGTGGTCCATGAACACTGAAGCTTTCTTT.

The rearrangement uses TRBV5-1 and TRBJ2-5; D gene uncertain. Trimming pared 4 bases from V and 4 bases from J, leaving 5 bases between. The CDR3 runs 11 residues. CDR1 is SGHRS, CDR2 YFSETQ, per germline. The CDR3 here is CASSMRETQYF. The CDR3 DNA sequence: TGCGCCAGCAGCATGAGAGAGACCCAGTACTTC.

The J gene is TRBJ1-1, the V gene TRBV7-8, with a tentative D call TRBD1 (5 bases). Germline V gene sequence: CDR1 SGHVS, CDR2 FQNEAQ. This CDR3 is built from 16 residues. Trimming cost V 2 bases and J 1 base, with 14 bases left between them. For the CDR3, the DNA is TGTGCCAGCAGCTTAAAGTGGGGGTCCACGAACACTGAAGCTTTCTTT. Its translation: CASSLKWGSTNTEAFF.

The V gene is TRBV19, the J gene TRBJ2-1; TRBD2 is a possible D gene (5 bases). The ends were cut back, 4 bases at V and 7 bases at J, with 14 bases in the middle. The germline gives CDR1 LNHDA, CDR2 SQIVND (reference sequence). The CDR3 length is 14 residues. This CDR3 is CASSKRWGANEQFF. CDR3 sequence (DNA): TGTGCCAGTAGTAAGCGGTGGGGAGCGAATGAGCAGTTCTTC.

The chain links TRBV30 to TRBJ2-7, with D unclear. The CDR3 has 14 residues. With 0 bases removed from V and 0 bases from J, the gap between germline ends came to 9 bases. The germline V gene has CDR1 GTSNPN and CDR2 SVGIG (reference sequence). The CDR3 DNA follows: TGTGCCTGGAGTGTACGAGGTTTCTCCTACGAGCAGTACTTC. It specifies CAWSVRGFSYEQYF.

The CDR3 sequence is CASSPSSQPQHF. In nucleotides, the CDR3 is TGTGCCAGCTCACCCTCCAGCCAGCCCCAGCATTTT. The gene calls are TRBV18 and TRBJ1-5; no clear D gene. Trimming cost V 3 bases and J 7 bases, with 7 bases left between them. CDR3 length: 12 residues. From germline, CDR1 is KGHSH and CDR2 LQKENI.

The chain joins TRBV10-1 to TRBJ2-7; maybe TRBD2 (5 bases). V was shortened by 3 bases and J by 8 bases, with 8 bases between the two germline ends. Germline V gene sequence: CDR1 WNHNN, CDR2 SYGVQD (reference sequence). This CDR3 is 11 amino acids long. The CDR3, as DNA: TGCGCCAGCAGTGACGGGGATCAGCAGTACTTC. Its translation: CASSDGDQQYF.

The V call is TRBV5-4, the J call TRBJ2-7; D might be TRBD2 (5 bases). The CDR3 is 14 amino acids. Trimming removed 1 base from V and 4 bases from J, with 12 bases in between. Germline CDR1 is SGHNT and CDR2 is YYREEE (reference sequence). The CDR3 region is CASSLKDSGYEQYF. The CDR3 DNA sequence: TGTGCCAGCAGCTTGAAGGATTCGGGGTACGAGCAGTACTTC.

V and J are TRBV18 and TRBJ2-1, with D perhaps TRBD1 or TRBD2 (5 bases each). CDR1 is KGHSH and CDR2 is LQKENI in the germline V gene. V lost 0 bases and J lost 15, with 15 bases in between. The CDR3 is 13 residues long. CDR3 nucleotides: TGTGCCAGCTCACCACCGCTAAGGGACGGGCGGTTCTTC. Encoded protein: CASSPPLRDGRFF.

This chain joins TRBV10-3 and TRBJ2-5; 7 bases line up with TRBD2. Looked up from germline, CDR1 is ENHRY and CDR2 is SYGVKD. Losses at the gene ends were 3 bases for V and 0 bases for J; bases not matched to a gene: 10. This CDR3 is 17 amino acids long. This CDR3 is CAISDVGRGPDQETQYF. CDR3 bases: TGTGCCATCAGTGATGTGGGGAGGGGCCCTGACCAAGAGACCCAGTACTTC.

The gene calls are TRBV6-6 and TRBJ2-5; TRBD2 matches 9 bases. In germline, CDR1 is MNHNY, CDR2 SVGAGI (reference sequence). With 5 bases clipped from V and 4 bases from J, the junction kept 5 bases outside the gene matches. The CDR3 totals 14 residues. This CDR3 reads CASSPTSGGETQYF. The CDR3 DNA sequence: TGTGCCAGCAGTCCGACTAGCGGAGGAGAGACCCAGTACTTC.